This passage covers 17 T cell receptor beta chains from one sample sequenced in a study of T cell responses to AZD1222 COVID-19 vaccine. Profiling relied on immunoSEQ multiplex PCR, and the TCRdb table lists in-frame clones only, not all of them. The sample consists of 150,000 or so clones, approximately 90% of them appearing once. Specimen: peripheral blood, collected 28 days after the second AZD1222 dose. The receptors were gathered from an adult who received the AZD1222 COVID-19 vaccine.

This chain uses TRBV7-6 with TRBJ2-1; TRBD2 aligns across 9 bases. The CDR3 has 15 amino acids. Germline CDR1 SGHVS, CDR2 FNYEAQ. V lost 5 bases, J lost 10 bases, and 12 bases stayed unmatched. CDR3 sequence reads: CASSESSGRRPEQFF. As DNA, the CDR3 is TGTGCCAGCAGCGAAAGTAGCGGGAGACGGCCCGAGCAGTTCTTC.

The chain employs TRBV7-8 and TRBJ2-3, with D hard to call. The CDR3 consists of 14 residues. V was shortened by 5 bases and J by 1 base, with 10 bases between the two germline ends. Germline values: CDR1 SGHVS, CDR2 FQNEAQ. The chain's CDR3 is CASSLEYGTDTQYF. CDR3 sequence (DNA): TGTGCCAGCAGCCTCGAATATGGCACAGATACGCAGTATTTT.

The chain carries TRBV7-9 and TRBJ2-7; maybe TRBD2 (6 bases). The CDR3 is made up of 12 amino acids. The germline V gene has CDR1 SEHNR and CDR2 FQNEAQ (reference sequence). The V and J ends lost 5 bases and 7 bases respectively, with 12 bases between them. This CDR3 is CASSRLAGEQYF. In DNA form, the CDR3 reads TGTGCCAGCAGCCGCCTGGCGGGGGAGCAGTACTTC.

The chain employs TRBV19 and TRBJ1-5; D uncertain. V was shortened by 8 bases and J by 4 bases, with 6 bases between the two germline ends. The CDR3 loop spans 11 amino acids. Germline CDR1 and CDR2: LNHDA and SQIVND (reference sequence). CDR3: CASGKNQPQHF. CDR3 coding DNA: TGTGCCAGTGGGAAGAATCAGCCCCAGCATTTT.

This clone was seen a handful of times. The chain employs TRBV6-5 and TRBJ2-1, with TRBD2 matching 13 bases. Per the germline V gene, CDR1 is MNHEY and CDR2 is SVGAGI. The CDR3 loop spans 14 amino acids. V lost 2 bases and J lost 10; bases outside the gene matches: 2. CDR3 in amino acids: CASSYRLAGGEQFF. The CDR3 region has the DNA TGTGCCAGCAGTTACAGACTAGCGGGGGGCGAGCAGTTCTTC.

The rearrangement links TRBV3-1 (or the pseudogene TRBV3-2) to TRBJ2-3, with D unresolved. The V gene lost 3 bases and the J gene lost 4 bases, with 2 bases spanning the gap. The CDR3 is 11 residues long. Germline-derived CDR1 and CDR2 are LGHDT and YNNKEL (reference sequence). The CDR3 reads CASSHADTQYF. The CDR3 region has the DNA TGTGCCAGCAGCCATGCAGATACGCAGTATTTT.

This sequence joins TRBV7-9 and TRBJ2-6, with 7 bases fitting TRBD2. Germline V gene lookup returns CDR1 SEHNR and CDR2 FQNEAQ (reference sequence). V was clipped by 3 bases and J by 6 bases; unmatched bases: 14. CDR3 size: 18 residues. For the CDR3, the DNA is TGTGCCAGCAGCTTCTCTCCTCGGGGGGTAAGCGAGGCCAACGTCCTGACTTTC. Protein: CASSFSPRGVSEANVLTF. The whole variable domain, remainder taken from reference TRBV7-9 and TRBJ2-6, is DTGVSQNPRHKITKRGQNVTFRCDPISEHNRLYWYRQTLGQGPEFLTYFQNEAQLEKSRLLSDRFSAERPKGSFSTLEIQRTEQGDSAMYLCASSFSPRGVSEANVLTFGAGSRLTVL.

The gene calls are TRBV27 and TRBJ1-1; D not resolved. The germline V gene encodes CDR1 MNHEY and CDR2 SMNVEV (reference sequence). CDR3 length: 13 residues. The V end lost 9 bases, the J end lost 1 base, and 12 bases lay between the germline ends. The CDR3 region has the DNA TGTGCCAGGCCCCGATCTCCGAACACTGAAGCTTTCTTT. Encoded protein: CARPRSPNTEAFF.

V is TRBV2 and J is TRBJ2-3; TRBD2 matches at 13 bases. The V and J ends lost 5 bases and 2 bases, in that order; junction bases with no gene match: 4. Germline lookup yields CDR1 SNHLY and CDR2 FYNNEI. CDR3 length: 16 amino acids. CDR3 amino acids: CASSRGLAGSTDTQYF. DNA for the CDR3: TGTGCCAGCAGTAGGGGACTAGCGGGATCCACAGATACGCAGTATTTT.

This rearrangement joins TRBV6-4 to TRBJ1-1, with TRBD1 as a possible D gene (6 bases). CDR3 length: 18 amino acids. Germline values: CDR1 MRHNA, CDR2 SNTAGT. Trimming left V 3 bases short and J 3 bases short, with 23 bases between. This CDR3 is CASSEGGLGGGADTEAFF. CDR3 nucleotide sequence: TGTGCCAGCAGTGAGGGAGGACTTGGGGGGGGCGCCGACACTGAAGCTTTCTTT.

This sequence joins TRBV24-1 and TRBJ2-1; a possible D gene is TRBD2 (5 bases). Deletions cut 2 bases from V and 5 bases from J, with 21 bases between. The CDR3 extends over 18 amino acids. Germline CDR1 is KGHDR and CDR2 is SFDVKD. In DNA form, the CDR3 reads TGTGCCACCAGTGATTCCTTAGGGCGGGCGGGCACCCACAATGAGCAGTTCTTC. Protein product: CATSDSLGRAGTHNEQFF.

V usage is TRBV7-2 and J usage is TRBJ2-2; possibly TRBD2 for D (6 bases). CDR3 length equals 15 residues. Trimming stripped 10 bases from V and 3 bases from J, with 18 bases between. Germline assignment: CDR1 SGHTA and CDR2 FQGNSA. CDR3: CATTGLRIDTGELFF. CDR3 nucleotides: TGTGCCACTACGGGACTGCGGATAGACACCGGGGAGCTGTTTTTT.

The V and J genes are TRBV4-2 and TRBJ2-1; D is uncertain. The CDR3 totals 12 residues. V was clipped by 4 bases and J by 6 bases, with 7 bases between them. The V gene's germline CDR1 is LGHNA and CDR2 YNFKEQ. The CDR3: CASSRRTNEQFF. For the CDR3, the DNA is TGTGCCAGCAGCCGAAGGACCAATGAGCAGTTCTTC.

This chain connects TRBV4-3 to TRBJ2-1; perhaps TRBD1 as D (6 bases). Germline V gene sequence: CDR1 LGHNA, CDR2 YSLEER. V lost 0 bases and J 6 bases, leaving 18 bases between the germline ends. The CDR3 consists of 17 residues. CDR3 in amino acids: CASSQDRRGSLANEQFF. CDR3 bases: TGCGCCAGCAGCCAAGATCGAAGGGGGAGTTTAGCCAATGAGCAGTTCTTC.

Points on this clone: Other DNA sequences within the sample encode an identical CDR3. The V call is TRBV5-1, the J call TRBJ2-3; TRBD2 matches 9 bases. Per the germline V gene, CDR1 is SGHRS and CDR2 is YFSETQ. The CDR3 is made up of 16 amino acids. The trim removed 0 bases at V and 2 bases at J, leaving 4 bases unmatched. The CDR3 sequence is CASSLGLAASTDTQYF. The CDR3 DNA sequence: TGCGCCAGCAGCTTGGGACTAGCGGCTTCCACAGATACGCAGTATTTT. Together with reference TRBV5-1 and TRBJ2-3, the CDR3 gives the full variable domain: KAGVTQTPRYLIKTRGQQVTLSCSPISGHRSVSWYQQTPGQGLQFLFEYFSETQRNKGNFPGRFSGRQFSNSRSEMNVSTLELGDSALYLCASSLGLAASTDTQYFGPGTRLTVL.

The chain has TRBV5-5 and TRBJ2-7; perhaps TRBD2 as D (5 bases). V gave up 2 bases and J gave up 7 bases, with 16 bases separating them. This CDR3 is built from 14 residues. Per the germline V gene, CDR1 is SGHKS and CDR2 is YYEKEE (reference sequence). The CDR3 spells CASSLFGDEGEQYF. CDR3 coding DNA: TGTGCCAGCAGCTTATTCGGCGATGAGGGTGAGCAGTACTTC.

This clone has just a few counts. The chain uses TRBV7-2 and TRBJ2-7; weak D call: TRBD1 (5 bases). Trimming removed 0 bases at V and 6 bases at J, with 15 bases between. The CDR3 loop spans 15 amino acids. Germline CDR1 reads SGHTA; CDR2 reads FQGNSA. CDR3 protein: CASSLAAARGSEQYF. CDR3 coding DNA: TGTGCCAGCAGCTTAGCGGCGGCTAGGGGTAGCGAGCAGTACTTC.